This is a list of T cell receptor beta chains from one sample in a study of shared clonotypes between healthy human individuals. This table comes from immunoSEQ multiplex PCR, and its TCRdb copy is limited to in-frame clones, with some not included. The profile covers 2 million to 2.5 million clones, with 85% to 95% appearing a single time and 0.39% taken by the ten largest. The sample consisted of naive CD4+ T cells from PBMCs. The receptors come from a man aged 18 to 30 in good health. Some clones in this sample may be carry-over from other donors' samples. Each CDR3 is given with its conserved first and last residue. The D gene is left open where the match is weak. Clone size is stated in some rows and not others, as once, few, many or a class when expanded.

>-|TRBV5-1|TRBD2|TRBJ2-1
TGCGCCAGCAGCTTGGAATTAGCGGGAGGGTCCAATGAGCAGTTCTTC
CASSLELAGGSNEQFF
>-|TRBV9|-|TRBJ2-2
TGTGCCAGCAGCGTAGGGGGGCGCGACACCGGGGAGCTGTTTTTT
CASSVGGRDTGELFF
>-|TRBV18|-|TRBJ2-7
TGTGCCAGCTCATCTACAGAAAGCTCCTACGAGCAGTACTTC
CASSSTESSYEQYF
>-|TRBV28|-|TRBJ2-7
TGTGCCAGCAGTCAATCCGGGACTGTGGTATACGAGCAGTACTTC
CASSQSGTVVYEQYF
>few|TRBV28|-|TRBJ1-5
TGTGCCAGCAGTCCTATAGGACAGCAATATCAGCCCCAGCATTTT
CASSPIGQQYQPQHF
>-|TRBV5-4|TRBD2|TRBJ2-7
TGTGCCAGCAGCTTTAGCGGGAGTATCTACGAGCAGTACTTC
CASSFSGSIYEQYF
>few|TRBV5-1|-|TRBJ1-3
TGCGCCAGCAGCTTGGCGGGGGCTGGAAACACCATATATTTT
CASSLAGAGNTIYF
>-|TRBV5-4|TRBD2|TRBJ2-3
TGTGCCAGCAGCTTGGGACTAGCGGGAGGAGCAGCTACGCAGTATTTT
CASSLGLAGGAATQYF
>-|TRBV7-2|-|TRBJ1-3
TGTGCCAGCAGCGCCCGGGGGGGGGCGTATGGAAACACCATATATTTT
CASSARGGAYGNTIYF
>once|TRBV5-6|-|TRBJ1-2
-
CASSFGPGQNLNYGYTF
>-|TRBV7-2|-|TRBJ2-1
TGTGCCAGCAGCATGGGACTTATTGGTAATGAGCAGTTCTTC
CASSMGLIGNEQFF
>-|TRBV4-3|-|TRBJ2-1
TGCGCCAGCAGCCAAGAGATGGGATACTCCTACAATGAGCAGTTCTTC
CASSQEMGYSYNEQFF
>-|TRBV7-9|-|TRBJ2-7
TGTGCCAGCAGCTCCTTGGATAGTTACGAGCAGTACTTC
CASSSLDSYEQYF
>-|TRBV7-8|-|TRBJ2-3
TGTGCCAGCAGCTTCCAGGGGATCACAGATACGCAGTATTTT
CASSFQGITDTQYF
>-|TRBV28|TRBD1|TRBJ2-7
TGTGCCAGCAGCCCACCTCCGGGGACAGGGCCTTACGAGCAGTACTTC
CASSPPPGTGPYEQYF
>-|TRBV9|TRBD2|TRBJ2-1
TGTGCCAGCAGCGTAGGTTTTGGCGGGAGTCTATTTTCGGATGAGCAGTTCTTC
CASSVGFGGSLFSDEQFF
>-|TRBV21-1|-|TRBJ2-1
TGTGCCAGCAGCTCCCCCGGGACAGCGGATGAGCAGTTCTTC
CASSSPGTADEQFF
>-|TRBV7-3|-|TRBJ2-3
TGTGCCAGCAGCTTATTGGGGAGCACAGATACGCAGTATTTT
CASSLLGSTDTQYF
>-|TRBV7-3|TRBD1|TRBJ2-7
TGTGCCAGCAGCCTGACAGGGGGTTGGAACGAGCAGTACTTC
CASSLTGGWNEQYF
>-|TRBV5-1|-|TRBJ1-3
TGCGCCAGCAGCTTTGAGGGGCGCAGGGACACCATATATTTT
CASSFEGRRDTIYF
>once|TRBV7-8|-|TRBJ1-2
TGTGCCAGCAGCTTAGGGCAGGCCCTTAACTATGGCTACACCTTC
CASSLGQALNYGYTF
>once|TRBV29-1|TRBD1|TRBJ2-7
TGCAGCGTTGGTGCACAGGGGCCCTACGAGCAGTACTTC
CSVGAQGPYEQYF